This TCR beta chain was captured in a study of T-cell memory formation after mild COVID-19. Study-wide background: The two donors had largely donor-specific TCR clusters.

Each CDR3 protein is one row after TCRdb ran MiXCR on the 5' RACE reads. The sample carries fewer than 450,000 distinct CDR3 sequences, around a fifth recorded once. This clonotype was found a few times. Its cognate antigen is unknown. Study-wide points: Chiefly within CM and EM were the contracting CD4+ clones; CD8+ ones were within EMRA. The pre-infection memory compartment contained some responding clones, suggesting cross-reactive memory joined.

The CDR3 is 15 amino acids. V lost 4 bases and J 1 base, leaving 11 bases between the germline ends. In germline, CDR1 is LNHDA, CDR2 SQIVND (reference sequence). The sequence was collected from an adult woman who had mild COVID-19 (a few samples of this study predate the infection). Cell type and time point are not known. Source material: PBMCs or a T cell subset sorted from them (not recorded which). This chain links TRBV19 with TRBJ2-4; possibly TRBD1 for D (6 bases). The CDR3 here is CASSSQGMAKNIQYF. The CDR3 DNA reads TGTGCCAGTAGTAGCCAGGGGATGGCCAAAAACATTCAGTACTTC.